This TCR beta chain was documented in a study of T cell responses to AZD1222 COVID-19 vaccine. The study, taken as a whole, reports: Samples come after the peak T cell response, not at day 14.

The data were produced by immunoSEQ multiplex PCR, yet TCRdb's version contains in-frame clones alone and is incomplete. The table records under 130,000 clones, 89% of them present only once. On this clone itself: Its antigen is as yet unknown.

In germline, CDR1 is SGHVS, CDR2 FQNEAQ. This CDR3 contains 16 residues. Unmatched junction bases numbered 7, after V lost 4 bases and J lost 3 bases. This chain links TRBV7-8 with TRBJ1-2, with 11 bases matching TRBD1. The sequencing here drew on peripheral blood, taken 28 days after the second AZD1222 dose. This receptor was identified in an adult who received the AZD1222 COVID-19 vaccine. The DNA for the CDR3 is TGTGCCAGCAGCTACCGGACAGGGGGCTTTGACTATGGCTACACCTTC. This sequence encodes CASSYRTGGFDYGYTF.